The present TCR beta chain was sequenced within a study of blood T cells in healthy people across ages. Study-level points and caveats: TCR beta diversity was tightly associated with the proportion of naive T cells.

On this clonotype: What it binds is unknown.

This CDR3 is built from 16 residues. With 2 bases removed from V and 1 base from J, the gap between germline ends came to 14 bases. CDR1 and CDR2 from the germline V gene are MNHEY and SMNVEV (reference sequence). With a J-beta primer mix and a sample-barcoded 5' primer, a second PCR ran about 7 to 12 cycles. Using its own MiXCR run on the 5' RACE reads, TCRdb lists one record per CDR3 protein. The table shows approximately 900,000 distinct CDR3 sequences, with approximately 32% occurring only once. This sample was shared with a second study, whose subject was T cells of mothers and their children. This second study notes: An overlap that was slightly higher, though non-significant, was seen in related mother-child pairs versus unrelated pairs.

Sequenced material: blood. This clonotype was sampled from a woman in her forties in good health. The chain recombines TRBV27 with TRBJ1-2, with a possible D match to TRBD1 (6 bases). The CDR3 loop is CASSLTGADNNYGYTF. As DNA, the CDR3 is TGTGCCAGCAGTTTAACGGGGGCAGATAATAACTATGGCTACACCTTC.